This T cell receptor (beta chain) was profiled in a study of metastatic and nonmetastatic thyroid tumors (dated by TCRdb to the early 2020s). About the study as a whole: For patients with malignant and with benign thyroid disease, the researchers compared repertoires between peripheral blood samples and tumor or nodule tissue samples. General findings and caveats noted by the study authors: In both blood and tumor samples, malignant tumors were reported to have significantly higher TCR beta diversity than benign nodules.

A note on this clone: Its antigen is still unknown. No per-base quality is available; no much larger clone lies one base away.

None of the patients had been given any treatment before thyroid surgery. Patient clinical samples collected from about 2011 to 2018 were retrospectively analysed using T-cell receptor beta sequencing. Library method: PCR. This sample was sequenced with an Illumina HiSeq 4000. High-throughput sequencing was used to profile the CDR3 region of the TCR beta-chain in every patient. As for the original processing: A classifier to discriminate distant-metastatic papillary thyroid cancer patients was built from CDR3 differences across clinicopathological groups. To measure repertoire diversity the researchers used the Shannon index, while the Morisita-Horn index served to gauge how similar the tumor and blood repertoires were. Using fastp at Q25 and MiXCR, TCRdb reprocessed the public reads and kept productive beta chains. The authors' filters were not applied to this entry. The sample table shows roughly 22,000 clones, and 36% are seen once. The ten largest account for about a fifth of the sample.

What was sequenced was blood. This receptor was taken from a male donor with papillary thyroid cancer or a benign thyroid nodule (not recorded which). Some clones in this sample may be carry-over from other donors' samples.

The CDR3 here reads CAWRVRREYSPLHF. The sequenced DNA is TGTGCCTGGAGGGTCCGAAGAGAATATTCACCCCTCCACTTT. The chain is assembled from TRBV30 and TRBJ1-6, with no confident D gene call. As encoded in the germline V gene (reference sequence), CDR1 is GTSNPN while CDR2 is SVGIG. The CDR3 numbers 14 residues from cysteine through phenylalanine. The DNA shown is the 42-base CDR3, in frame from base 1. Relative to germline, V is 3 bases shorter and J is 8 bases shorter, with 14 bases between their ends.